This T cell receptor beta chain stems from a study of TIL therapy for anti-PD-1-resistant metastatic lung cancer. The CDR3 extends over 14 amino acids. From germline, CDR1 is SGHNT and CDR2 YYREEE (reference sequence). The ends were cut back, 0 bases at V and 4 bases at J, with 10 bases in the middle. Described time point: pre-treatment sample, taken before nivolumab and TIL therapy. Sequencing used immunoSEQ v3. Clones were read by immunoSEQ multiplex PCR, and TCRdb kept only the in-frame ones, dropping some. Of 15,000 to 20,000 clones listed, 83% are singletons. Sequenced material: blood, taken at baseline. The clonotype comes from a person between 25 and 79 years old with non-small cell lung cancer. J is TRBJ1-2 and V is TRBV5-4, with no clear D. The CDR3 loop is CASSLAWGSYGYTF. CDR3 sequence (DNA): TGTGCCAGCAGCTTGGCCTGGGGTAGCTATGGCTACACCTTC.